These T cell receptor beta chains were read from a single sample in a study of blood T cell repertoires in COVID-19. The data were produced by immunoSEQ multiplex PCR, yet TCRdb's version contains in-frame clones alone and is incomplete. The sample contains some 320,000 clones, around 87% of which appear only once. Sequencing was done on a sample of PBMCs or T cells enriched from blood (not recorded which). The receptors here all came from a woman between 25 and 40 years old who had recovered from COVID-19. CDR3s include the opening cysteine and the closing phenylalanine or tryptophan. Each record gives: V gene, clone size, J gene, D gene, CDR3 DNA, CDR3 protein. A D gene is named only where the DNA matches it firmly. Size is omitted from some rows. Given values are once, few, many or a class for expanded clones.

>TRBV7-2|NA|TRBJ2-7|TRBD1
TGTGCCAGCAGTTCGTGGACAGGTCCTTCCTACGAGCAGTACTTC
CASSSWTGPSYEQYF
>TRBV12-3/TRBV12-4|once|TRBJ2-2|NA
TGTGCCAGCAGTCCCACTCTCGCCGGGGAGCTGTTTTTT
CASSPTLAGELFF
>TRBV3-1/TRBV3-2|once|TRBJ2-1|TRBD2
TGTGCCAGCAGCCACTTAGCGGGGAATTTTTACAATGAGCAGTTCTTC
CASSHLAGNFYNEQFF
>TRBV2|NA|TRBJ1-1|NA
TGTGCCAGCAGAAGGGACTTGAACACTGAAGCTTTCTTT
CASRRDLNTEAFF
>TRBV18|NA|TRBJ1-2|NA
TGTGCCAGCTCACCCTCGGGGGGCGAAGCTAACTATGGCTACACCTTC
CASSPSGGEANYGYTF
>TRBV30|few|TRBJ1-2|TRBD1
TGTGCCTGGAGTGTCACAGGGGATGGGGGCTACACCTTC
CAWSVTGDGGYTF
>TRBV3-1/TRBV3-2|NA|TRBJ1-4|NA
TGTGCCAGCAACGGAGGTAATGAAAAACTGTTTTTT
CASNGGNEKLFF
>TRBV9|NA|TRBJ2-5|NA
TGTGCCAGCAGCGCCCGGGCCGGGACACCCTTAATCCCCCAGTACTTC
CASSARAGTPLIPQYF
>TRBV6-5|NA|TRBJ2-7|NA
TGTGCCAGCAGTTACTCAGTCAGGTTCTACGAGCAGTACTTC
CASSYSVRFYEQYF
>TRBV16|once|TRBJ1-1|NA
TGTGCCAGCAGCCGAGAAAACCTAAAAGCTTTCTTT
CASSRENLKAFF
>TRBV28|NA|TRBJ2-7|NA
TGTGCCACCCTCTCCCTCCCCTCCTACGAGCAGTACTTC
CATLSLPSYEQYF
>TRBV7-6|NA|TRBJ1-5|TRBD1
TGTGCCAGCAGCCCTGGACAGGGCGGCAATCAGCCCCAGCATTTT
CASSPGQGGNQPQHF
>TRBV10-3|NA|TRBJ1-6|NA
TGTGCCATCAGTGAGTCGGACACGGATAATTCACCCCTCCACTTT
CAISESDTDNSPLHF
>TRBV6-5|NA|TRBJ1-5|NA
TGTGCCAGCAGTTCGCAGGGTGGGGGGAATCAGCCCCAGCATTTT
CASSSQGGGNQPQHF
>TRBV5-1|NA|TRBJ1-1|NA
TGCGCCAGCAGCTTGTTGGGCAGGGAGGCTGAAGCTTTCTTT
CASSLLGREAEAFF
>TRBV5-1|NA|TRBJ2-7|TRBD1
TGCGCCAGCAGCTTGTCGGGACAGGGCGAGCAGTACTTC
CASSLSGQGEQYF
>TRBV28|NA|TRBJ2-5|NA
TGTGCCAGCAGCCGGCGGGGTCTGGAGACCCAGTACTTC
CASSRRGLETQYF
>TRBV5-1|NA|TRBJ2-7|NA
TGCGCCAGCAGCTTGGAAGGACTCTACGAGCAGTACTTC
CASSLEGLYEQYF
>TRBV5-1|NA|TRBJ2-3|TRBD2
TGCGCCAGCAGCCCCTCCGGACTAGCTACCGGAAGCACAGATACGCAGTATTTT
CASSPSGLATGSTDTQYF
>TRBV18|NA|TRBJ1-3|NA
TGTGCCAGCTCACCTAGTTCAGGAAACACCATATATTTT
CASSPSSGNTIYF
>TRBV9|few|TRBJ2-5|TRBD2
TGTGCCAGCAGCCCCCGACTAGCGGGGGGGCAGGAGACCCAGTACTTC
CASSPRLAGGQETQYF
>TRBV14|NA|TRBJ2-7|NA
TGTGCCAGCAGCCATCTCCGTACCAGGGGGAGGTACGAGCAGTACTTC
CASSHLRTRGRYEQYF
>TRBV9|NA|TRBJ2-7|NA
TGTGCCAGCAGCGTAGGAGGTGGGGAGCAGTACTTC
CASSVGGGEQYF
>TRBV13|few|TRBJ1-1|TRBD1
TGTGCCAGCAGCAGATTCTCGGACAGGGCGAACACTGAAGCTTTCTTT
CASSRFSDRANTEAFF
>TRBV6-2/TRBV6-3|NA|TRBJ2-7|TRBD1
TGTGCCAGCAGCGACAGGGGCTACGAGCAGTACTTC
CASSDRGYEQYF
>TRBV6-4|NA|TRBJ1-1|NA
TGTGCCAGCAGGGAACAGCCGAACACTGAAGCTTTCTTT
CASREQPNTEAFF
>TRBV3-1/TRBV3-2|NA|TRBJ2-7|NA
TGTGCCAGCAGCCAAGAATGGGGACACGGCTACGAGCAGTACTTC
CASSQEWGHGYEQYF
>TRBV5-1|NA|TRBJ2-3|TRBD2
TGCGCCAGCAGCTTGTGGACTAGCGGGGGGGCCGTAGATACGCAGTATTTT
CASSLWTSGGAVDTQYF
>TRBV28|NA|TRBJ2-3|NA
TGTGCCAGCAGACTCTCAAGTAGGCAGTATTTT
CASRLSSRQYF
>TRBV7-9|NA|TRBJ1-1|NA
TGTGCCAGCAGCTTAGGGCCGGGAGTAAACACTGAAGCTTTCTTT
CASSLGPGVNTEAFF
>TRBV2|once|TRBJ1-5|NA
TGTGCCAGCAGCTGGGGGGTAGGAAGCAATCAGCCCCAGCATTTT
CASSWGVGSNQPQHF
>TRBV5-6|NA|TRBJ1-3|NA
TGTGCCAGCACAGGAGGGGTCGACAACTCTGGAAACACCATATATTTT
CASTGGVDNSGNTIYF
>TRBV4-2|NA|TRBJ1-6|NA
TGTGCCAGCAGCCAAGGACAGGATTATAATTCACCCCTCCACTTT
CASSQGQDYNSPLHF
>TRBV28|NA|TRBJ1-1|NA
TGTGCCAGCAGTTTAGCGGACTGGGAGGGAGCTTTCTTT
CASSLADWEGAFF
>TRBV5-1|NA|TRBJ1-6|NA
TGCGCCAGCAGAGTTGACAGCTCCTATAATTCACCCCTCCACTTT
CASRVDSSYNSPLHF
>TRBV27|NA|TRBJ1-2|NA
TGTGCCAGCAGTCCCGACCCGACAGGCCCTTCCTGGGAGGGCTACACCTTC
CASSPDPTGPSWEGYTF
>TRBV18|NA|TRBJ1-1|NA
TGTGCCAGCTCAACTATGAACACTGAAGCTTTCTTT
CASSTMNTEAFF
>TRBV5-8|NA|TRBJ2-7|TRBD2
TGTGCCAGCAGCTTGGTTTTTCAGCGGGGGGCAGCCTACGAGCAGTACTTC
CASSLVFQRGAAYEQYF
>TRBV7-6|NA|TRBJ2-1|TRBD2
TGTGCCAGCAGCTTCCTAGCGGGGGGCCCGGAAGAGCAGTTCTTC
CASSFLAGGPEEQFF
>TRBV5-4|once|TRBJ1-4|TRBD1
TGTGCCAGCAGCTTGACAGGGGGCCTGAGTGAAAAACTGTTTTTT
CASSLTGGLSEKLFF
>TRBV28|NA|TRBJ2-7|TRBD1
TGTGCCAGCAGTTTGAGGGGACAGGGCCGTTTGGAGTACTTC
CASSLRGQGRLEYF
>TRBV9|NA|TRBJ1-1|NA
TGTGCCAGCAGCGTAGGGCCTCGGGGGTCTAGCACTGAAGCTTTCTTT
CASSVGPRGSSTEAFF
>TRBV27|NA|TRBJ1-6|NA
TGTGCCAGCAGGCCGGGACAACATAATTCACCCCTCCACTTT
CASRPGQHNSPLHF
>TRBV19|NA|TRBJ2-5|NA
TGTGCCAGTAGTCCGCGGAACCTGGGGGCCGAGACCCAGTACTTC
CASSPRNLGAETQYF
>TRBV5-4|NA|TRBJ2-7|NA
TGTGCCAGCAGCAACGGGCCCGGGGGATACGAGCAGTACTTC
CASSNGPGGYEQYF